This T cell receptor beta chain came from a study of blood T cell repertoires in COVID-19. Study summary: COVID-19 samples, acute and convalescent, were from the United States, Italy and Spain. The analysed material was cDNA or gDNA that came from T cells, B-cell-depleted T cells, or PBMCs.

This clone appeared many times. The CDR3 runs 13 residues. The germline V gene encodes CDR1 MNHEY and CDR2 SVGEGT. V shed 4 bases and J shed 2 bases, with 7 bases lying between them. Original analysis: Quantification of nucleated cells was approximated via reference gene primer amplification. The table came from immunoSEQ multiplex PCR; TCRdb's copy has only in-frame clones and leaves some out. Clonal size and the V and J genes are those of that table, whereas D and trimming came from the DNA. The sample contains about 170,000 clones, around four fifths of which appear only once. Sequences were obtained from peripheral blood. V and J are TRBV6-2 or TRBV6-3 and TRBJ2-3; possibly TRBD2 for D (6 bases). This receptor was obtained from a woman aged 55-75 years with acute or convalescent COVID-19. The CDR3 spells CASSWRDTDTQYF. Here the CDR3 DNA reads TGTGCCAGCAGTTGGCGGGACACAGATACGCAGTATTTT.